This TCR beta chain was retrieved from a study of blood T cell repertoires in COVID-19. Clones were sequenced by immunoSEQ multiplex PCR, and TCRdb holds only the in-frame ones, with some missing. The profile shows around 130,000 clones, 84% of them singletons. The trim removed 6 bases at V and 6 bases at J, leaving 15 bases unmatched. Germline lookup yields CDR1 SNHLY and CDR2 FYNNEI. The CDR3 has 17 amino acids. The study recruited people aged about 18 to 90 years across approximately 25 US areas. Sequenced input: PBMCs or T cells enriched from blood (not recorded which). The TCR sequence derives from a man aged 40-55 years with acute COVID-19. The chain links TRBV2 to TRBJ1-4; TRBD1 aligns across 8 bases. In nucleotides, the CDR3 is TGTGCCAGCAGCGGACAATTCTGGACAGGGACAGATGAAAAACTGTTTTTT. As protein: CASSGQFWTGTDEKLFF.